Shown below are 18 T cell receptor beta chains from a single sample sequenced in a study of immune cell composition in non-small cell lung cancer. Libraries were prepared by immunoSEQ multiplex PCR; TCRdb keeps only in-frame clonotypes and omits some of them. The profile shows more than 15,000 clones, about three quarters of them singletons. Normal lung was sampled as far from the tumour as possible, at least 3 cm. The sample was also reused in another study, on CD4 T cells in lung cancer.

The specimen sequenced was non-adjacent lung tissue. These receptors were collected from a human donor with non-small cell lung cancer.

The genes are TRBV6-5 and TRBJ2-2, with D unresolved. The V gene's germline CDR1 is MNHEY and CDR2 SVGAGI. CDR3 size: 16 residues. The V gene lost 2 bases and the J gene lost 3 bases, with 13 bases spanning the gap. The CDR3 DNA reads as TGTGCCAGCAGTTACGGGTTTGATTCGTACACCGGGGAGCTGTTTTTT. It translates to CASSYGFDSYTGELFF.

The CDR3 protein is CASTGVGNTIYF. CDR3 nucleotides: TGTGCCAGTACAGGGGTAGGAAACACCATATATTTT. The chain uses TRBV11-3 and TRBJ1-3; 7 nucleotides match TRBD1. The CDR3 length is 12 residues. The ends lost 9 bases at V and 4 bases at J; junction bases unmatched: 3. CDR1 SGHNT and CDR2 YENEEA come from the germline V gene. The variable domain in full, completed from reference TRBV11-3 and TRBJ1-3, reads EAGVVQSPRYKIIEKKQPVAFWCNPISGHNTLYWYLQNLGQGPELLIRYENEEAVDDSQLPKDRFSAERLKGVDSTLKIQPAELGDSAVYLCASTGVGNTIYFGEGSWLTVV.

Sample share makes this clone medium-sized (0.01 to 0.1%). The chain joins TRBV10-2 to TRBJ2-7; 11 positions match TRBD2. V was pared by 10 bases and J by 4 bases, with 9 bases of the junction left unmatched. Germline V CDR1 and CDR2: WSHSY, SAAADI. The CDR3 has 14 amino acids. CDR3 DNA: TGCGCCATCGACCTCGGACTAGCGGGTTACGAGCAGTACTTC. It yields the protein CAIDLGLAGYEQYF.

V is TRBV28 and J is TRBJ1-1; D call uncertain. This CDR3 is 15 amino acids long. The ends were cut back, 5 bases at V and 3 bases at J, with 16 bases in the middle. In germline, CDR1 is MDHEN, CDR2 SYDVKM. CDR3 protein: CASSPYPGGYTEAFF. CDR3 nucleotide sequence: TGTGCCAGCAGTCCCTATCCCGGCGGCTACACTGAAGCTTTCTTT.

This chain links TRBV6-1 with TRBJ2-3, with D possibly TRBD1 on 9 matching bases. CDR1 and CDR2 from the germline V gene are MNHNS and SASEGT. V was shortened by 5 bases and J by 8 bases, with 17 bases between the two germline ends. The CDR3 is made up of 14 amino acids. This chain's CDR3 is CASSRDRAGGTQYF. The CDR3 region has the DNA TGTGCCAGCAGTCGGGACAGGGCGGGGGGTACGCAGTATTTT.

The chain links TRBV28 to TRBJ2-3, with D possibly being TRBD1 or TRBD2 (5 bases each). Trimming stripped 4 bases from V and 5 bases from J, with 10 bases between. This CDR3 spans 13 amino acids. Looked up from germline, CDR1 is MDHEN and CDR2 is SYDVKM. The CDR3 nucleotides are TGTGCCAGCAGTTGGGACGTCGGAGATACGCAGTATTTT. This codes for CASSWDVGDTQYF.

This clone came up a few times. The rearrangement links TRBV5-8 to TRBJ2-7; D is perhaps TRBD1 (5 bases). V lost 5 bases, J lost 4 bases, and 10 bases lay in between. Germline values: CDR1 SGHTS, CDR2 YDEGEE. The CDR3 spans 12 residues. In DNA form, the CDR3 reads TGTGCCAGCAGGCCCGACAGTTACGAGCAGTACTTC. Protein: CASRPDSYEQYF.

The V call is TRBV7-2, the J call TRBJ1-2, with 7 bases lining up with TRBD1. Trimming took 6 bases from V and 3 from J; bases not matched to a gene: 10. The CDR3 is 15 residues long. CDR1 SGHTA and CDR2 FQGNSA come from the germline V gene. The CDR3 region is CASRPGQPGDYGYTF. The CDR3, as DNA: TGTGCCAGCAGACCGGGACAGCCGGGAGACTATGGCTACACCTTC.

The chain links TRBV7-2 to TRBJ1-1; D is possibly TRBD1 (5 bases). V was clipped by 5 bases and J by 4 bases, with 17 bases between them. This CDR3 spans 15 amino acids. The germline gives CDR1 SGHTA, CDR2 FQGNSA. CDR3 in amino acids: CASSVVQIRGTEAFF. The CDR3 DNA is TGTGCCAGCAGCGTAGTCCAAATTAGGGGCACTGAAGCTTTCTTT.

The rearrangement uses TRBV7-9 and TRBJ2-2; D is perhaps TRBD1 (5 bases). Germline CDR1 SEHNR, CDR2 FQNEAQ (reference sequence). Trimming cost V 5 bases and J 7 bases, with 11 bases left between them. The CDR3 loop spans 13 amino acids. The CDR3 DNA sequence: TGTGCCAGCAGCCCACAGGTGATCGGGGAGCTGTTTTTT. Protein: CASSPQVIGELFF.

The chain links TRBV11-2 to TRBJ1-3; no firm D call. Germline V gene sequence: CDR1 SGHAT, CDR2 FQNNGV. The CDR3 totals 19 residues. Deletions cut 5 bases from V and 0 bases from J, with 23 bases between. The DNA for the CDR3 is TGTGCCAGCAGCCCTATACCAGGCAGGAAGCATTACTCTGGAAACACCATATATTTT. It is translated as CASSPIPGRKHYSGNTIYF.

The chain employs TRBV7-3 and TRBJ2-7; 7 nucleotides align to TRBD1. This CDR3 spans 13 amino acids. The V gene's germline CDR1 is SGHTA and CDR2 FQGTGA. Losses at the gene ends were 5 bases for V and 9 bases for J; bases not matched to a gene: 10. The CDR3 nucleotides read TGTGCCAGCAGCCGACAGGGTAGTGGAGTGCAGTACTTC. It yields the protein CASSRQGSGVQYF.

This chain links TRBV5-1 with TRBJ2-5; 12 nucleotides match TRBD2. Germline V gives CDR1 SGHRS, CDR2 YFSETQ. The V gene end was trimmed by 1 base and the J gene end by 0 bases; junction bases not matched to a gene: 4. The CDR3 spans 17 residues. The CDR3 sequence is CASSLKLAGGYQETQYF. CDR3 sequence (DNA): TGCGCCAGCAGCTTGAAGCTAGCGGGGGGGTACCAAGAGACCCAGTACTTC. The full variable domain, with the rest looked up from reference TRBV5-1 and TRBJ2-5, is KAGVTQTPRYLIKTRGQQVTLSCSPISGHRSVSWYQQTPGQGLQFLFEYFSETQRNKGNFPGRFSGRQFSNSRSEMNVSTLELGDSALYLCASSLKLAGGYQETQYFGPGTRLLVL.

This chain links TRBV7-3 with TRBJ1-6; tentative D call: TRBD1 (6 bases). The germline V and J ends were trimmed by 5 bases and 8 bases, with 10 bases remaining between them. The CDR3 sequence is 13 residues long. Germline lookup yields CDR1 SGHTA and CDR2 FQGTGA. CDR3 residues: CASSLRTDSPLHF. CDR3 coding DNA: TGTGCCAGCAGCCTGAGGACAGATTCACCCCTCCACTTT.

This clone was counted a few times. V is TRBV4-1 and J is TRBJ1-6; weak D call: TRBD1 (5 bases). CDR1 and CDR2 (germline): MGHRA, YSYEKL. Trimming shortened V by 0 bases and J by 4 bases, and 10 bases separated the two germline ends. The CDR3 runs to 16 residues. The CDR3 nucleotides read TGCGCCAGCAGCCAAGAGGGGCCCGCTTATAATTCACCCCTCCACTTT. It specifies CASSQEGPAYNSPLHF.

Remarks on this clone: Mismatch with germline at one junction end may stem from a read error. The chain links TRBV5-3 to TRBJ2-7; TRBD1 might be the D (6 bases). TRBV5-3 is labeled an ORF, and its function is uncertain. This CDR3 region has 11 residues. The CDR3 sequence: CASSLGHIEYF. The CDR3 DNA follows: TGTGCCAGCAGCTTGGGACATATAGAGTACTTC.

The CDR3 region has the DNA TGTGCCAGCAGGGCGGGACTAAACTATGGCTACACCTTC. Its translation is CASRAGLNYGYTF. This chain uses TRBV2 with TRBJ1-2; maybe TRBD1 (5 bases). This CDR3 region has 13 residues. The ends were cut back, 6 bases at V and 2 bases at J, with 10 bases in the middle. Per the germline V gene, CDR1 is SNHLY and CDR2 is FYNNEI.

The chain links TRBV6-1 to TRBJ1-5, with 8 positions matching TRBD1. Germline assignment: CDR1 MNHNS and CDR2 SASEGT. The V gene end was trimmed by 6 bases and the J gene end by 3 bases; junction bases not matched to a gene: 4. The CDR3 length is 14 residues. The CDR3 coding sequence is TGTGCCAGCAGGGGACAGGCGATCAATCAGCCCCAGCATTTT. Translation: CASRGQAINQPQHF.